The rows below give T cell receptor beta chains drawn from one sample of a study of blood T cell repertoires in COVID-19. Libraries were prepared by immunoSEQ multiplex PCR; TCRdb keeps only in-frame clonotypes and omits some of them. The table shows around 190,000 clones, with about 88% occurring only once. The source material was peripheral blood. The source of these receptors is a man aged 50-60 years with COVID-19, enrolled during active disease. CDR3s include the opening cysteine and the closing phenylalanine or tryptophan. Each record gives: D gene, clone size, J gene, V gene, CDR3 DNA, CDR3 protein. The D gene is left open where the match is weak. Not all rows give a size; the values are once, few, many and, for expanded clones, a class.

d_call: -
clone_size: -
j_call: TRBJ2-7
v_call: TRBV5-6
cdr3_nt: TGTGCCAGCAGCTTGCAGGTCTCCTACGAGCAGTACTTC
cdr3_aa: CASSLQVSYEQYF

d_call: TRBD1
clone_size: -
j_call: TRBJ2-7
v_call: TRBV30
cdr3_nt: TGTGCCTGGGGACAGGGCCCCAACGAGCAGTACTTC
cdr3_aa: CAWGQGPNEQYF

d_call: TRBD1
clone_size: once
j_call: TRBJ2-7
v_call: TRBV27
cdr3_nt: TGTGCCAGCAGTTTGTCGCTGACAGGGGAAGAGCAGTACTTC
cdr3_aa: CASSLSLTGEEQYF

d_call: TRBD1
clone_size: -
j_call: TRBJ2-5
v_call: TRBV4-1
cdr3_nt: TGCGCCAGCAGCCAGGACAGGCCTCAAGAGACCCAGTACTTC
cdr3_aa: CASSQDRPQETQYF

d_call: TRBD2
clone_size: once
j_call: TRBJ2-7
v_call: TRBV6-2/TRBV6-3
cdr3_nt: TGTGCCAGCAGTGTTAGGGCGGGAGATGGGGAGCAGTACTTC
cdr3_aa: CASSVRAGDGEQYF

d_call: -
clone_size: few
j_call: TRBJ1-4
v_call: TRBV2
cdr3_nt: TGTGCCAGCCGATCGGGTGGTGAAAAACTGTTTTTT
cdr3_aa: CASRSGGEKLFF

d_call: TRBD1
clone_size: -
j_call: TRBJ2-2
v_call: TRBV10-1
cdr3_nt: TGCGCCAGCGGACCCGGGACAGGGATAAAATGTTTGGAAACCGGGGAGCTGTTTTTT
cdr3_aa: CASGPGTGIKCLETGELFF

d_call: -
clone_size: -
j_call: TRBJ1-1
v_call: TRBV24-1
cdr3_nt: TGTGCCACCCACAGACAGTTTGAAGCTTTCTTT
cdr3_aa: CATHRQFEAFF

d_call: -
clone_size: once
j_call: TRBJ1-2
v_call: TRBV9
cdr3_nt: TGTGCCAGCAGCGCGGACAGCTATGGCTACACCTTC
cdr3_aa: CASSADSYGYTF

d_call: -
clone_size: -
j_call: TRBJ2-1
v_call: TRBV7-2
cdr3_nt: TGTGCCAGCAGCGCACTAGCAGGCTACAATGAGCAGTTCTTC
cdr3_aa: CASSALAGYNEQFF

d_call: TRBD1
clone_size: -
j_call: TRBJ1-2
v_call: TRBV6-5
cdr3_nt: TGTGCCAGCAGTAACCCAGGACAGGGTTCGAGCTACACCTTC
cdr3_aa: CASSNPGQGSSYTF